A selection of T cell receptor beta chains follows, all from one sample in a study of post-analysis software for immune sequencing data. TCRdb fed the PCR reads into MiXCR, producing one record per CDR3 protein. Of approximately 730,000 distinct CDR3 sequences listed, approximately 44% are singletons. The sequenced material came from blood. The source is a girl aged 5-17 years with multiple sclerosis. CDR3s include the opening cysteine and the closing phenylalanine or tryptophan. The D gene is left open where the match is weak. Clone size is not always given. Where it is, it says once, few, many or a class for expanded clones.

V gene: TRBV29-1; J gene: TRBJ2-4; clone size: once; D gene: TRBD2; CDR3 protein: CSVGLAAAKNIQYF
V gene: TRBV7-2; J gene: TRBJ2-5; clone size: few; D gene: NA; CDR3 protein: CASSWGLGVVETQYF
V gene: TRBV24-1; J gene: TRBJ2-7; clone size: NA; D gene: TRBD1; CDR3 protein: CATSQTGIQQYF
V gene: TRBV2; J gene: TRBJ2-1; clone size: few; D gene: NA; CDR3 protein: CAIWTGGLNEQFF
V gene: TRBV20-1; J gene: TRBJ2-1; clone size: NA; D gene: NA; CDR3 protein: CSVGKTSNEQFF
V gene: TRBV7-9; J gene: TRBJ1-5; clone size: NA; D gene: NA; CDR3 protein: CVSSLGGDSNQPQHF
V gene: TRBV29-1; J gene: TRBJ2-1; clone size: NA; D gene: TRBD2; CDR3 protein: CSVGDTGGLAGDIGEQFF
V gene: TRBV2; J gene: TRBJ2-7; clone size: few; D gene: TRBD1; CDR3 protein: CASNRDRVGYEQYF
V gene: TRBV27; J gene: TRBJ2-7; clone size: NA; D gene: TRBD1; CDR3 protein: CASSLSGTGDTEQYF
V gene: TRBV7-9; J gene: TRBJ2-7; clone size: many; D gene: TRBD1; CDR3 protein: CASSSDADRDHEQYF
V gene: TRBV5-1; J gene: TRBJ2-3; clone size: few; D gene: NA; CDR3 protein: CASSSTPRVGSDTQYF
V gene: TRBV5-5; J gene: TRBJ2-1; clone size: NA; D gene: TRBD2; CDR3 protein: CASSLPSGRAEEQFF
V gene: TRBV9; J gene: NA; clone size: few; D gene: TRBD2; CDR3 protein: CASSVAGLGSEQYF
V gene: TRBV7-9; J gene: TRBJ2-7; clone size: NA; D gene: NA; CDR3 protein: CASGSFEQYF
V gene: TRBV29-1; J gene: TRBJ2-3; clone size: NA; D gene: NA; CDR3 protein: CSGEEGGTDTQYF
V gene: TRBV20-1; J gene: NA; clone size: NA; D gene: TRBD2; CDR3 protein: CSPPRSSGATYEQYF
V gene: TRBV7-9; J gene: TRBJ2-7; clone size: few; D gene: NA; CDR3 protein: CASLGDYEQYF
V gene: TRBV20-1; J gene: TRBJ2-3; clone size: many; D gene: TRBD2; CDR3 protein: CSAPGLVGVGNQYF
V gene: TRBV20-1; J gene: TRBJ1-1; clone size: NA; D gene: NA; CDR3 protein: CTPWVGTEAFF
V gene: TRBV29-1; J gene: TRBJ2-3; clone size: few; D gene: NA; CDR3 protein: CSVVTRPRTDTQYF
V gene: TRBV10-3; J gene: TRBJ2-5; clone size: few; D gene: NA; CDR3 protein: CATTTSGAQETQYF
V gene: TRBV12-3/TRBV12-4; J gene: TRBJ2-7; clone size: few; D gene: NA; CDR3 protein: CASSQDGPSYEQYF
V gene: TRBV20-1; J gene: TRBJ2-7; clone size: few; D gene: TRBD2; CDR3 protein: CSARRGLASTYEQYF
V gene: TRBV10-3; J gene: TRBJ2-1; clone size: few; D gene: TRBD2; CDR3 protein: CAVLAGGYNKQFF
V gene: TRBV2; J gene: TRBJ1-4; clone size: NA; D gene: NA; CDR3 protein: CASRAAESRANEKLFF
V gene: TRBV27; J gene: TRBJ2-5; clone size: few; D gene: NA; CDR3 protein: CASSSSGGSGETQYF
V gene: TRBV5-6; J gene: TRBJ1-2; clone size: NA; D gene: TRBD1; CDR3 protein: CASSLEGTGARYGYTF
V gene: TRBV4-3; J gene: TRBJ1-2; clone size: few; D gene: NA; CDR3 protein: CASSQDAGDGYTF
V gene: TRBV7-2; J gene: TRBJ2-1; clone size: few; D gene: NA; CDR3 protein: CASSAGQSGPYNEQFF
V gene: TRBV3-1; J gene: TRBJ1-1; clone size: few; D gene: TRBD1; CDR3 protein: CASSQGAGGRSNTEAFF
V gene: TRBV6-5; J gene: TRBJ2-2; clone size: few; D gene: NA; CDR3 protein: CASSPYDASGELFF
V gene: TRBV28; J gene: TRBJ2-1; clone size: NA; D gene: NA; CDR3 protein: CASRPPASNEQFF
V gene: TRBV25-1; J gene: TRBJ1-1; clone size: NA; D gene: NA; CDR3 protein: CASSAAGPPTEAFF
V gene: TRBV7-9; J gene: TRBJ2-3; clone size: few; D gene: NA; CDR3 protein: CASGRQGGITDTQYF
V gene: TRBV12-3/TRBV12-4; J gene: TRBJ2-1; clone size: once; D gene: TRBD2; CDR3 protein: CASREASGREEQFF
V gene: TRBV3-1; J gene: NA; clone size: NA; D gene: TRBD2; CDR3 protein: CASSSPQREFWETQYF
V gene: TRBV6-6; J gene: TRBJ1-1; clone size: few; D gene: NA; CDR3 protein: CASSYSGSNTEAFF
V gene: TRBV27; J gene: TRBJ2-1; clone size: NA; D gene: NA; CDR3 protein: CASSGKNYNEQFF
V gene: TRBV20-1; J gene: TRBJ2-1; clone size: NA; D gene: TRBD1; CDR3 protein: CSARAPTGSYNEQFF
V gene: TRBV27; J gene: TRBJ2-7; clone size: NA; D gene: NA; CDR3 protein: CASRATTYEQYF
V gene: TRBV4-1; J gene: TRBJ2-1; clone size: NA; D gene: NA; CDR3 protein: CASSQDVVGSSYNEQFF
V gene: TRBV11-2; J gene: TRBJ2-1; clone size: NA; D gene: NA; CDR3 protein: CASTLSGHNEQFF
V gene: TRBV12-3/TRBV12-4; J gene: TRBJ2-6; clone size: NA; D gene: NA; CDR3 protein: CASSTSISGANVLTF
V gene: TRBV28; J gene: TRBJ2-5; clone size: NA; D gene: TRBD1; CDR3 protein: CASSLLAQGEETQYF
V gene: TRBV5-1; J gene: TRBJ2-4; clone size: few; D gene: TRBD1; CDR3 protein: CASSVRTGEKNIQYF
V gene: TRBV14; J gene: TRBJ2-1; clone size: few; D gene: TRBD2; CDR3 protein: CASSQRPGLAGVNEQFF
V gene: TRBV13; J gene: TRBJ2-1; clone size: NA; D gene: NA; CDR3 protein: CASSLGPDEDYNEQFF
V gene: TRBV15; J gene: TRBJ1-5; clone size: few; D gene: NA; CDR3 protein: CATSRIRGRNQPQHF
V gene: TRBV7-2; J gene: TRBJ1-2; clone size: NA; D gene: NA; CDR3 protein: CASSANDETGYTF
V gene: TRBV29-1; J gene: TRBJ1-4; clone size: NA; D gene: TRBD1; CDR3 protein: CSVEEGAGEKLFF
V gene: TRBV19; J gene: TRBJ2-1; clone size: few; D gene: NA; CDR3 protein: CASSSPSAGEQFF
V gene: TRBV3-1; J gene: TRBJ2-5; clone size: NA; D gene: TRBD1; CDR3 protein: CASSQADRAQETQYF
V gene: TRBV4-3; J gene: TRBJ2-1; clone size: NA; D gene: NA; CDR3 protein: CASSQGTTRGRDEQFF
V gene: TRBV5-1; J gene: TRBJ1-3; clone size: NA; D gene: NA; CDR3 protein: CASRSQGNGNTIYF
V gene: TRBV5-1; J gene: TRBJ1-1; clone size: once; D gene: TRBD1; CDR3 protein: CASGWGQGDTEAFF